The 16 T cell receptor beta chains listed next were all sequenced from one sample in a study of cytomegalovirus exposure and HLA in healthy donors. Use of 60 Vbeta and 13 Jbeta primers characterized the PCR. The method was immunoSEQ multiplex PCR; TCRdb's version includes in-frame clones alone and lacks a portion of them. Here the sample spans 150,000 to 200,000 clones, roughly 80% being singletons. The sequencing input was PBMCs. The origin of the receptors is a woman between 18 and 29 years old in good health and CMV-seronegative.

This sequence joins TRBV7-6 and TRBJ2-6; D gene ambiguous. The V and J ends lost 5 bases and 4 bases respectively, with 12 bases between them. Germline CDR1 and CDR2: SGHVS and FNYEAQ. The CDR3 extends over 15 amino acids. Here the CDR3 reads CASSADIPGANVLTF. In DNA form, the CDR3 reads TGTGCCAGCAGCGCAGACATCCCGGGGGCCAACGTCCTGACTTTC.

The rearrangement links TRBV6-5 to TRBJ1-1, with D maybe TRBD1 (5 bases). Germline CDR1 and CDR2: MNHEY and SVGAGI. Trimming took off 6 bases at V and 11 bases at J, with 13 bases between the two ends. The CDR3 consists of 11 residues. CDR3 region: CASRDTVKAFF. The CDR3 region has the DNA TGTGCCAGCAGGGACACTGTGAAGGCTTTCTTT.

The gene calls are TRBV4-3 and TRBJ2-2; 7 bases match TRBD1. The CDR3 is made up of 20 amino acids. Trimming removed 0 bases from V and 1 base from J; junction bases left unmatched: 14. CDR1 is LGHNA and CDR2 is YSLEER in the germline V gene. The CDR3 loop is CASSQDRYLFGTENTGELFF. CDR3 bases: TGCGCCAGCAGCCAAGATCGTTACTTATTCGGGACAGAGAACACCGGGGAGCTGTTTTTT.

This clone was picked up one time. This chain joins TRBV28 and TRBJ2-7; 9 bases are shared with TRBD1. Germline CDR1 is MDHEN and CDR2 is SYDVKM. The CDR3 runs to 13 residues. V dropped 7 bases and J dropped 3; count of bases not matched to a gene: 4. The CDR3: CASKRDRDYEQYF. CDR3 coding DNA: TGTGCCAGCAAGCGGGACAGGGACTACGAGCAGTACTTC.

The chain recombines TRBV7-8 with TRBJ2-4, with TRBD2 identical over 14 bases. Germline V gene lookup returns CDR1 SGHVS and CDR2 FQNEAQ. The CDR3 totals 16 residues. The V and J ends lost 0 bases and 9 bases, in that order; junction bases with no gene match: 4. The CDR3 loop is CASSLARTSGRSIQYF. The CDR3, as DNA: TGTGCCAGCAGCTTAGCGCGGACTAGCGGGAGGAGCATTCAGTACTTC.

J is TRBJ1-5 and V is TRBV30; TRBD1 matches at 8 bases. Germline values: CDR1 GTSNPN, CDR2 SVGIG (reference sequence). Trimming at V came to 2 bases and at J to 5 bases, leaving 5 bases not matched to a gene. This CDR3 contains 14 residues. The CDR3: CAWSTGQGYQPQHF. CDR3 coding DNA: TGTGCCTGGAGTACAGGACAGGGTTATCAGCCCCAGCATTTT. The full variable domain, in which reference TRBV30 and TRBJ1-5 provide the parts outside the CDR3, is SQTIHQWPATLVQPVGSPLSLECTVEGTSNPNLYWYRQAAGRGLQLLFYSVGIGQISSEVPQNLSASRPQDRQFILSSKKLLLSDSGFYLCAWSTGQGYQPQHFGDGTRLSIL.

CDR3 DNA sequence: TGTGCCAGCAGTAACCTCTGGGGCGATGGCTACACCTTC. This encodes CASSNLWGDGYTF. V gene TRBV28 combines with J gene TRBJ1-2; a weak D match, TRBD1 (5 bases). This CDR3 has 13 amino acids. V was pared by 5 bases and J by 6 bases, with 13 bases between. Germline loops: CDR1 MDHEN, CDR2 SYDVKM.

CDR3 DNA sequence: TGTGCCAGCAGTTCCGGGGACTTACGATACGAGCAGTACTTC. Its protein is CASSSGDLRYEQYF. This rearrangement joins TRBV28 to TRBJ2-7, with a tentative D call TRBD2 (6 bases). CDR1 and CDR2 from the germline V gene are MDHEN and SYDVKM. Trimming stripped 4 bases from V and 4 bases from J, with 14 bases between. The CDR3 has 14 residues.

The chain combines TRBV30 with TRBJ1-2; D gene uncertain. V lost 0 bases to trimming and J lost 8 bases, with 13 bases between them. Germline V lookup: CDR1 GTSNPN, CDR2 SVGIG (reference sequence). CDR3 length: 13 amino acids. The DNA for the CDR3 is TGTGCCTGGAGTGTGCGAATCGGCGGGGGCTACACCTTC. Its translation: CAWSVRIGGGYTF.

The rearrangement uses TRBV27 and TRBJ2-5, with 7 positions matching TRBD1. V was pared by 5 bases and J by 5 bases, with 8 bases of the junction left unmatched. Germline assignment: CDR1 MNHEY and CDR2 SMNVEV (reference sequence). The CDR3 covers 14 residues. The CDR3 loop reads CASSRSRQGETQYF. As DNA, the CDR3 is TGTGCCAGCAGTCGAAGCCGACAGGGCGAGACCCAGTACTTC.

This chain uses TRBV5-1 with TRBJ2-3; a possible D gene is TRBD2 (5 bases). In germline, CDR1 is SGHRS, CDR2 YFSETQ. The length of the CDR3 is 19 residues. V was trimmed by 0 bases and J by 2 bases, leaving 22 bases between them. The DNA of the CDR3 is TGCGCCAGCAGCTTGGCGAACACCAAGGACTCCGCCCACACAGATACGCAGTATTTT. As protein: CASSLANTKDSAHTDTQYF.

V is TRBV7-9 and J is TRBJ1-4, with a possible D match to TRBD1 (5 bases). Germline CDR1 reads SEHNR; CDR2 reads FQNEAQ (reference sequence). V was cut by 1 base and J by 8 bases, with 17 bases left in between. The CDR3 runs 16 residues. CDR3 protein: CASSLVAIQGWEKLFF. CDR3 nucleotide sequence: TGTGCCAGCAGCTTAGTCGCGATTCAGGGTTGGGAAAAACTGTTTTTT.

The chain uses TRBV5-1 and TRBJ2-1, with D perhaps TRBD2 (6 bases). The CDR3 has 16 residues. V shed 1 base and J shed 0 bases, with 11 bases lying between them. Germline loops: CDR1 SGHRS, CDR2 YFSETQ. CDR3 loop: CASSLTSPSSYNEQFF. Written as DNA, the CDR3 is TGCGCCAGCAGCTTGACTAGCCCAAGCTCCTACAATGAGCAGTTCTTC.

The V gene is TRBV4-1, the J gene TRBJ1-1; 7 nucleotides match TRBD1. CDR1 MGHRA and CDR2 YSYEKL come from the germline V gene. Unmatched junction bases numbered 14, after V lost 7 bases and J lost 0 bases. CDR3 length: 17 residues. CDR3 sequence reads: CASTNQGGRPMNTEAFF. The CDR3 coding sequence is TGCGCCAGCACAAATCAGGGGGGACGGCCTATGAACACTGAAGCTTTCTTT.

The V and J genes are TRBV25-1 and TRBJ2-6; D unresolved. Trimming removed 3 bases from V and 0 bases from J, with 6 bases in between. Germline V gene lookup returns CDR1 MGHDK and CDR2 SYGVNS. CDR3 length: 15 amino acids. CDR3 sequence (DNA): TGTGCCAGCAGTGACCCCCTCTCTGGGGCCAACGTCCTGACTTTC. Protein product: CASSDPLSGANVLTF.

V usage is TRBV4-3 and J usage is TRBJ1-6, with 9 bases aligning to TRBD1. Looked up from germline, CDR1 is LGHNA and CDR2 is YSLEER. The CDR3 consists of 15 residues. Trimming at V came to 4 bases and at J to 8 bases, leaving 6 bases not matched to a gene. CDR3 loop: CASSPSQGAYSPLHF. The CDR3 coding sequence is TGCGCCAGCAGCCCGTCACAGGGGGCGTATTCACCCCTCCACTTT.